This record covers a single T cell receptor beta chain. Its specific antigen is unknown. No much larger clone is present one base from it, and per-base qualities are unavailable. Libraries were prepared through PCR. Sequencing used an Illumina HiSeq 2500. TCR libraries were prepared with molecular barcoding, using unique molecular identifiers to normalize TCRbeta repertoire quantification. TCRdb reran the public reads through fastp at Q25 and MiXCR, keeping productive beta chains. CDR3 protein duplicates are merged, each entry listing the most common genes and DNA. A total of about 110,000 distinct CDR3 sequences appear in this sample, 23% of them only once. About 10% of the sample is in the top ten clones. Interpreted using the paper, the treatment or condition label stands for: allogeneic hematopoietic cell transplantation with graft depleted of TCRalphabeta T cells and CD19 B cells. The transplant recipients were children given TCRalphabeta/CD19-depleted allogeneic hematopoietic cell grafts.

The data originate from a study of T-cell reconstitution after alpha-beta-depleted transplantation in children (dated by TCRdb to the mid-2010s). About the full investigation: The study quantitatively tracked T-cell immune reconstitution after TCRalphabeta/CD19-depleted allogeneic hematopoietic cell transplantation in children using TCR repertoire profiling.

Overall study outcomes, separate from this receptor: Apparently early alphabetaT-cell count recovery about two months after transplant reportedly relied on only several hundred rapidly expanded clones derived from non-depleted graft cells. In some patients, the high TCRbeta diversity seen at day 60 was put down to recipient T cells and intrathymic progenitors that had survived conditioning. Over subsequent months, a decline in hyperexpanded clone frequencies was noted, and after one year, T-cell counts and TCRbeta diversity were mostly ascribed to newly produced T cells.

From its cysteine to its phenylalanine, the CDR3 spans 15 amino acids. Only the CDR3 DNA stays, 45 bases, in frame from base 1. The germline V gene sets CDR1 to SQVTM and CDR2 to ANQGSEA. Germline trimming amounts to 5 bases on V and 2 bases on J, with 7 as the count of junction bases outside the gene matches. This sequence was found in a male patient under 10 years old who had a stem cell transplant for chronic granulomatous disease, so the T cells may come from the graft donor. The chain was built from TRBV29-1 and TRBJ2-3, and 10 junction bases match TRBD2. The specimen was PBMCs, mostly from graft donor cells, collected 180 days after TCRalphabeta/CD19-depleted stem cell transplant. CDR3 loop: CSVNIAGGTTDTQYF. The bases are TGCAGCGTTAATATAGCGGGAGGTACCACAGATACGCAGTATTTT.